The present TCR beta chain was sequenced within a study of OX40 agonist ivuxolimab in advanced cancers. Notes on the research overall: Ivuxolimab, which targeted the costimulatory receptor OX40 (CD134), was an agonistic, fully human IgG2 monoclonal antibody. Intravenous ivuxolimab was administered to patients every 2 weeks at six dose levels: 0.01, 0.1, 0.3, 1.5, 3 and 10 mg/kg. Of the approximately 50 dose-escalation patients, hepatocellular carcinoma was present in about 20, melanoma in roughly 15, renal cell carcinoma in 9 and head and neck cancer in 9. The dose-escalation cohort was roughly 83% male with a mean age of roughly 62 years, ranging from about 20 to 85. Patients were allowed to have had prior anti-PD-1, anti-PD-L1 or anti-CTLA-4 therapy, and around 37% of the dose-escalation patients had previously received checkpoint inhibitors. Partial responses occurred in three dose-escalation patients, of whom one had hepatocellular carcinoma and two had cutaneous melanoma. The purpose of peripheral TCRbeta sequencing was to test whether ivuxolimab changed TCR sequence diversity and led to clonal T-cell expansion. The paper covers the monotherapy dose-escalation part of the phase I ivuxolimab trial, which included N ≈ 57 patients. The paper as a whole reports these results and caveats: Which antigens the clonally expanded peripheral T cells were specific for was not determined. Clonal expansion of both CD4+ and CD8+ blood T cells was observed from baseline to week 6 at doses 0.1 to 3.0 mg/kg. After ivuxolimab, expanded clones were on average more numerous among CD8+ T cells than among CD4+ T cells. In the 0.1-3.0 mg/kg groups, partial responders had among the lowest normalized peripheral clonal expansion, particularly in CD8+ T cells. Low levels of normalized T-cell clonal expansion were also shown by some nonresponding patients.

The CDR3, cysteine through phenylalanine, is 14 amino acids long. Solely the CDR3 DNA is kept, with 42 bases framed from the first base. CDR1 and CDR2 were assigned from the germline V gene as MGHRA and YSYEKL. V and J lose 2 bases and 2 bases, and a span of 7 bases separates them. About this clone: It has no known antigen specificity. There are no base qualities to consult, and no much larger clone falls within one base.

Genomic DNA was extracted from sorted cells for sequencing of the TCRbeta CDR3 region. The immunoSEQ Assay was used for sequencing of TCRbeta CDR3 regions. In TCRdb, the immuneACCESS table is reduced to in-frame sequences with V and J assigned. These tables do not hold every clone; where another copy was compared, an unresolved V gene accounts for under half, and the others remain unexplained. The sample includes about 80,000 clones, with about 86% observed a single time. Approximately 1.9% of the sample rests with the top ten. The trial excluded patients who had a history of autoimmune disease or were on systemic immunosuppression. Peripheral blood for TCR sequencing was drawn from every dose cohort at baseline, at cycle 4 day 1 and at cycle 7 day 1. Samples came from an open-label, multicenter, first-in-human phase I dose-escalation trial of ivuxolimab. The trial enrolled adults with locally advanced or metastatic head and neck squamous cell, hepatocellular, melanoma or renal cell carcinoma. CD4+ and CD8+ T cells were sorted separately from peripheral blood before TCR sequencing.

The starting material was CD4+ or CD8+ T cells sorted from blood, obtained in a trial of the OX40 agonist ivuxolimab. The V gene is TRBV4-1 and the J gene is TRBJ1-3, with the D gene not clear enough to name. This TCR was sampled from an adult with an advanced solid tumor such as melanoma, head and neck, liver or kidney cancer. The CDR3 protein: CASSQRGTGNTIYF. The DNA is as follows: TGCGCCAGCAGCCAAAGAGGTACTGGAAACACCATATATTTT.